These 7 T cell receptor beta chains share one sample of origin, sequenced in a study of immune evolution from preneoplasia to lung adenocarcinoma. The protocol was immunoSEQ multiplex PCR, while the TCRdb copy is restricted to in-frame clones and leaves out a portion. The data contain fewer than 3,500 clones, 84% of them singletons. The sequencing sample was made of FFPE atypical adenomatous hyperplasia tissue from the lung. The subset was: atypical adenomatous hyperplasia (AAH), lung preneoplasia. The receptors were sampled from a person between 65 and 79 years old with lung adenocarcinoma.

This sequence joins TRBV7-2 and TRBJ2-2; possibly TRBD1 for D (5 bases). The length of the CDR3 is 15 residues. Germline lookup yields CDR1 SGHTA and CDR2 FQGNSA. The V gene lost 3 bases and the J gene lost 2 bases, with 10 bases spanning the gap. The DNA of the CDR3 is TGTGCCAGCAGCTTCCGAGACAGCAACACCGGGGAGCTGTTTTTT. Translation: CASSFRDSNTGELFF.

The chain joins TRBV5-4 to TRBJ1-5; no clear D. The V and J ends lost 1 base and 0 bases respectively, with 8 bases between them. The CDR3 spans 15 residues. Germline assignment: CDR1 SGHNT and CDR2 YYREEE (reference sequence). CDR3 amino acids: CASSLFENSNQPQHF. DNA for the CDR3: TGTGCCAGCAGCTTGTTTGAAAATAGCAATCAGCCCCAGCATTTT.

This chain uses TRBV7-9 with TRBJ2-5; D uncertain. V lost 5 bases to trimming and J lost 3 bases, with 13 bases between them. From germline, CDR1 is SEHNR and CDR2 FQNEAQ (reference sequence). The CDR3 totals 14 residues. This chain's CDR3 is CASSPRTNKETQYF. The CDR3 DNA follows: TGTGCCAGCAGCCCACGGACGAATAAAGAGACCCAGTACTTC.

The chain uses TRBV6-4 and TRBJ2-5; 10 bases are shared with TRBD2. Trimming removed 6 bases from V and 4 bases from J; junction bases left unmatched: 8. This CDR3 contains 15 residues. Germline lookup yields CDR1 MRHNA and CDR2 SNTAGT. The CDR3, as DNA: TGTGCCAGCAGCGCCCAAGCGGGAGGGGGAGAGACCCAGTACTTC. It translates to CASSAQAGGGETQYF.

As for this clone: Its ends do not fully match the called genes, so a read error is possible. The chain joins TRBV7-7 to TRBJ2-1; 8 bases fit TRBD2. The germline V gene encodes CDR1 SSHAT and CDR2 FNYEAQ (reference sequence). This CDR3 is built from 16 residues. The CDR3 protein is CASSLDGGTRNNEQFF. CDR3 bases: TGTGCTAGCAGCTTAGACGGTGGGACTAGGAACAATGAGCAGTTCTTC.

The rearrangement uses TRBV27 and TRBJ2-7, with D perhaps assigned TRBD1 or TRBD2 (5 bases each). Germline loops: CDR1 MNHEY, CDR2 SMNVEV (reference sequence). The CDR3 consists of 17 residues. Trimming removed 0 bases at V and 0 bases at J, with 15 bases between. The CDR3 reads CASSLSSRGRASYEQYF. The DNA of the CDR3 is TGTGCCAGCAGTTTATCCAGTCGGGGCAGGGCCTCCTACGAGCAGTACTTC.

The chain uses TRBV10-3 and TRBJ2-2; 10 positions match TRBD1. CDR3 size: 14 residues. Germline CDR1 is ENHRY and CDR2 is SYGVKD. V dropped 6 bases and J dropped 7; count of bases not matched to a gene: 5. The CDR3 DNA is TGTGCCATCAGACGACAGGGGGCGGACGGGGAGCTGTTTTTT. This encodes CAIRRQGADGELFF.